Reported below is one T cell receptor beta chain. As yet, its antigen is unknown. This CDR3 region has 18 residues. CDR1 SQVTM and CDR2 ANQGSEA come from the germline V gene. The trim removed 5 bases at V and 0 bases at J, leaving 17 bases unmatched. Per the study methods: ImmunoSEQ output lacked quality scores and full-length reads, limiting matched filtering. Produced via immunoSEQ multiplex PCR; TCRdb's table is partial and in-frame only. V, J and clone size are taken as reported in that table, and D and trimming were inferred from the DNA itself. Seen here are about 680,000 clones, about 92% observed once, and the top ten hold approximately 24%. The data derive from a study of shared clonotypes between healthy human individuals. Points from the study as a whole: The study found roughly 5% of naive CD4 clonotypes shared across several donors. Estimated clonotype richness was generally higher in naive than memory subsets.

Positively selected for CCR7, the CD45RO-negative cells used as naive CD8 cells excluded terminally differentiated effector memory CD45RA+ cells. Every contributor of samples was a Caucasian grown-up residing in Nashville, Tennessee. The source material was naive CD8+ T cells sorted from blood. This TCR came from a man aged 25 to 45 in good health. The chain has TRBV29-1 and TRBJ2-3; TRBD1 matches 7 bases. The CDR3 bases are TGCAGCGTTCGACCAGTGGGACAGCCTCATGTTAGCACAGATACGCAGTATTTT. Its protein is CSVRPVGQPHVSTDTQYF.